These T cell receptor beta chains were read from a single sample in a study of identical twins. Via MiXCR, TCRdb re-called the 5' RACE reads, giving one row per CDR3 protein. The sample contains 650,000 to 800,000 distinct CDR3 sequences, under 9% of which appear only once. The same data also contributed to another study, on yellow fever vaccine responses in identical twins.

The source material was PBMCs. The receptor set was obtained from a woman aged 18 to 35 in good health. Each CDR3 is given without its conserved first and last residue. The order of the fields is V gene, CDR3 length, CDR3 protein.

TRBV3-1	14	AGIPTPASGRGEQF
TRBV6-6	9	ASQVAYEQY
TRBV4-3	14	ASSPSGTSGPNEQF
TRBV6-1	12	ASSAAGQGFEQY
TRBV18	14	ASSLSITNKDYEQY
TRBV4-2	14	ASSPPGLESSYEQY
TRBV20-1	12	SAERLVSHNEQF
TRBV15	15	ATSREVTSQGAYEQY
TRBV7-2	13	ASSLEGPQPYGYT
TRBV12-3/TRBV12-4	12	ASGQTSTSYEQY
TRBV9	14	ASSKETGLAPYEQY
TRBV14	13	ASSQVGQGTGELF
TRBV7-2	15	ASSSLTSGSDPYEQY
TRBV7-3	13	ASSLSVDTPETQY
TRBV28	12	ASSKTGAPYEQY
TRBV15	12	ATSPGDSQETQY
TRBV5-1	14	ASRTSAGGSTGELF
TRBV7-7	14	ASSPAPTEMNTEAF
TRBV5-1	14	ASSLFTSGDTGELF
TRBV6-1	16	ASSKGVGSGSNTGELF
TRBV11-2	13	ASSLVGTGIYEQF
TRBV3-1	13	ASSQGRGVYTEAF